The clone carrying this T cell receptor beta chain was picked up one time. Its antigen is still unknown. This record belongs to a study of shared clonotypes between healthy human individuals. Trimming cost V 2 bases and J 0 bases; bases outside gene matches: 4. The CDR3 extends over 16 amino acids. The germline V gene has CDR1 MNHEY and CDR2 SMNVEV (reference sequence). Naive CD4+ cells were CD45RA-selected; the remaining cells were memory. Study-level results: In contrast to clonotypes shared by all four donors, non-shared clonotypes had lower generation probabilities. Donors were few, which limited the genetic and exposure-history diversity represented.

Clones were sequenced by immunoSEQ multiplex PCR, and TCRdb holds only the in-frame ones, with some missing. Of a few million clones in the sample, over 85% are singletons; the top ten hold 0.39%. The clonotype was recovered from a young man in good health. Some clones in this sample may be carry-over from other donors' samples. The rearrangement joins TRBV27 to TRBJ2-3; 8 bases match TRBD2. Material: naive CD4+ T cells from PBMCs. Regarding subset: CD45RA+ positively selected. CDR3 sequence reads: CASSLLSGISTDTQYF. The CDR3 nucleotides read TGTGCCAGCAGTTTACTTAGCGGGATTAGCACAGATACGCAGTATTTT.